This T cell receptor beta chain derives from a study of identifying expanded T cells in peripheral blood. Healthy donors had no documented immune events, such as infections, while sampled. The method was immunoSEQ multiplex PCR; TCRdb's version includes in-frame clones alone and lacks a portion of them. This sample yields some 78,000 clones, of which more than 70% are seen a single time; roughly 20% belongs to the top ten. The CDR3 contains 16 residues. The V end lost 3 bases, the J end lost 1 base, and 14 bases lay between the germline ends. Germline assignment: CDR1 KGHSH and CDR2 LQKENI. The sequenced sample consisted of blood. The origin of this receptor is a person aged 18-70 years in good health. The chain carries TRBV18 and TRBJ2-3; TRBD1 or TRBD2 may be the D gene (6 bases each). In DNA form, the CDR3 reads TGTGCCAGCTCACCGGCTGTGGGGGGCGGCACAGATACGCAGTATTTT. This codes for CASSPAVGGGTDTQYF.